The text below deals with one T cell receptor beta chain. The CDR3 sequence is 11 residues long. V was clipped by 6 bases and J by 12 bases; unmatched bases: 5. Germline V lookup: CDR1 MDHEN, CDR2 SYDVKM. This table comes from immunoSEQ multiplex PCR, and its TCRdb copy is limited to in-frame clones, with some not included. The sample includes 13,000 or so clones, 73% of them seen just once. This specimen belongs to a study of immune cell composition in non-small cell lung cancer. Study-level background: Most cases were lung adenocarcinoma or squamous cell carcinoma.

The sample comprised lung tumor tissue. This sequence joins TRBV28 and TRBJ2-1; 7 bases are a match to TRBD1. The sequence derives from a human donor with non-small cell lung cancer. DNA of the CDR3: TGTGCCAGCAGCGAGGACAGGAGGCAGTTCTTC. It yields the protein CASSEDRRQFF. The full variable domain, with the rest looked up from reference TRBV28 and TRBJ2-1, is DVKVTQSSRYLVKRTGEKVFLECVQDMDHENMFWYRQDPGLGLRLIYFSYDVKMKEKGDIPEGYSVSREKKERFSLILESASTNQTSMYLCASSEDRRQFFGPGTRLTVL.